The 24 T cell receptor beta chains below all came from one sample that was sequenced in a study of control samples from healthy donors and cancer patients. Clones were sequenced by immunoSEQ multiplex PCR, and TCRdb holds only the in-frame ones, with some missing. The table records just over 150,000 clones, over 85% of them present only once. Sequences were obtained from blood. The receptors originated from a woman aged 40 to 50 in good health.

This chain links TRBV10-3 with TRBJ1-1; D may be TRBD1 (5 bases). CDR1 and CDR2 (germline): ENHRY, SYGVKD. Trimming removed 4 bases from V and 1 base from J, with 13 bases in between. This CDR3 is 15 amino acids long. CDR3: CAISVGGGRNTEAFF. The CDR3 DNA reads TGTGCCATCAGTGTGGGGGGAGGTAGGAACACTGAAGCTTTCTTT.

The V gene is TRBV5-6, the J gene TRBJ1-4, with a weak D call TRBD1 (5 bases). The CDR3 length is 13 residues. Trimming cost V 4 bases and J 7 bases, with 11 bases left between them. The germline V gene encodes CDR1 SGHDT and CDR2 YYEEEE. The CDR3 region has the DNA TGTGCCAGCAGCCCAGACAGTAGTGAAAAACTGTTTTTT. Protein sequence: CASSPDSSEKLFF.

This chain uses TRBV11-2 with TRBJ1-2; D not resolved. Trimming took off 3 bases at V and 5 bases at J, with 10 bases between the two ends. Germline V gene sequence: CDR1 SGHAT, CDR2 FQNNGV. The CDR3 spans 13 residues. The DNA of the CDR3 is TGTGCCAGCAGCTTCTACGGTGAGTATGGCTACACCTTC. Translated: CASSFYGEYGYTF.

The chain recombines TRBV6-5 with TRBJ1-2, with 8 bases matching TRBD1. Germline V gene lookup returns CDR1 MNHEY and CDR2 SVGAGI. The V gene end was trimmed by 7 bases and the J gene end by 8 bases; junction bases not matched to a gene: 9. The CDR3 covers 13 residues. This CDR3 reads CASKRQGRGGYTF. Written as DNA, the CDR3 is TGTGCCAGCAAAAGACAGGGGAGAGGGGGCTACACCTTC.

This clone was detected only once. The rearrangement uses TRBV10-1 and TRBJ2-3; D not certain. The V end was cut by 4 bases, the J end by 0 bases, with 2 bases between. The CDR3 spans 12 residues. Germline assignment: CDR1 WNHNN and CDR2 SYGVQD (reference sequence). CDR3 loop: CASSASTDTQYF. The CDR3, as DNA: TGCGCCAGCAGTGCTAGCACAGATACGCAGTATTTT.

The J gene is TRBJ2-4, the V gene TRBV21-1; the table gives TRBD2 as D, unverified against the DNA. TRBV21-1 is deemed a pseudogene. The length of the CDR3 is 17 residues. This CDR3 is CASSRKLGGVSKNIQYF. CDR3 bases: TGTGCCAGCAGCCGTAAGTTGGGGGGGGTGTCCAAAAACATTCAGTACTTC.

CDR3 sequence: CASINRPDLTGGTEAFF. In DNA form, the CDR3 reads TGCGCCAGCATCAATCGACCCGACCTCACAGGGGGCACTGAAGCTTTCTTT. V usage is TRBV5-1 and J usage is TRBJ1-1; 8 bases line up with TRBD1. V was pared by 6 bases and J by 4 bases, with 17 bases of the junction left unmatched. Germline V gene sequence: CDR1 SGHRS, CDR2 YFSETQ. This CDR3 has 17 residues.

The V call is TRBV27, the J call TRBJ2-5, with a weak D call TRBD2 (6 bases). Deletions cut 10 bases from V and 4 bases from J, with 16 bases between. The CDR3 is made up of 13 amino acids. CDR1 is MNHEY and CDR2 is SMNVEV in the germline V gene (reference sequence). The CDR3 region has the DNA TGTGCCACCATGGGGGGTTTAATAGAGACCCAGTACTTC. Its protein product is CATMGGLIETQYF.

The chain is built from TRBV7-2 and TRBJ2-5, with 8 bases lining up with TRBD2. The V and J ends lost 5 bases and 5 bases, in that order; junction bases with no gene match: 10. The CDR3 loop spans 15 amino acids. The germline V gene has CDR1 SGHTA and CDR2 FQGNSA. The CDR3 loop is CASSTESGSGETQYF. As DNA, the CDR3 is TGTGCCAGCAGCACCGAAAGCGGGAGCGGGGAGACCCAGTACTTC.

This chain uses TRBV6-5 with TRBJ2-6; D is unresolved. This CDR3 spans 16 amino acids. Trimming took off 0 bases at V and 4 bases at J, with 10 bases between the two ends. From germline, CDR1 is MNHEY and CDR2 SVGAGI. The CDR3 DNA sequence: TGTGCCAGCAGTTACTCGAGGAGTTCCGGGGCCAACGTCCTGACTTTC. Its protein is CASSYSRSSGANVLTF.

V is TRBV6-5 and J is TRBJ1-5, with D perhaps matching TRBD1 (6 bases). Germline V CDR1 and CDR2: MNHEY, SVGAGI. CDR3 length: 12 amino acids. Trimming pared 5 bases from V and 7 bases from J, leaving 9 bases between. CDR3 coding DNA: TGTGCCAGCAGTACAGGGTTCCAGCCCCAGCATTTT. Its protein is CASSTGFQPQHF.

This clone was detected once. The genes are TRBV18 and TRBJ1-2, with 7 bases that match TRBD1. CDR3 size: 14 residues. Germline-derived CDR1 and CDR2 are KGHSH and LQKENI. Unmatched junction bases numbered 5, after V lost 3 bases and J lost 4 bases. In DNA, the CDR3 is TGTGCCAGCTCACCCGGACAGGTGTCCTATGGCTACACCTTC. This gives the protein CASSPGQVSYGYTF.

The chain uses TRBV4-3 and TRBJ2-3; either TRBD1 or TRBD2 may supply D (5 bases each). Trimming took 1 base from V and 2 from J, leaving 13 bases between them. The CDR3 is 16 amino acids. Per the germline V gene, CDR1 is LGHNA and CDR2 is YSLEER. The CDR3 nucleotides are TGCGCCAGCAGCCAAGTCGGAGGACAAGACACAGATACGCAGTATTTT. Translating gives CASSQVGGQDTDTQYF.

The CDR3 region is CAISESVDIYEQYF. The CDR3 bases are TGTGCCATCAGTGAGTCAGTGGATATCTACGAGCAGTACTTC. The chain recombines TRBV10-3 with TRBJ2-7; D gene unclear. Germline lookup yields CDR1 ENHRY and CDR2 SYGVKD. CDR3 size: 14 residues. Trimming took off 0 bases at V and 3 bases at J, with 9 bases between the two ends.

The CDR3 spells CASSELGLAKNIQYF. The CDR3 nucleotides are TGTGCCAGCAGTGAACTGGGGTTAGCCAAAAACATTCAGTACTTC. V gene TRBV2 combines with J gene TRBJ2-4; the D is unclear. Trimming stripped 2 bases from V and 0 bases from J, with 8 bases between. Germline values: CDR1 SNHLY, CDR2 FYNNEI. CDR3 size: 15 residues.

The J gene is TRBJ1-1, the V gene TRBV19; tentatively, D is TRBD1 (5 bases). Germline assignment: CDR1 LNHDA and CDR2 SQIVND (reference sequence). V was shortened by 7 bases and J by 1 base, with 10 bases between the two germline ends. The CDR3 covers 13 residues. The CDR3: CASMWGKNTEAFF. DNA of the CDR3: TGTGCCAGTATGTGGGGGAAGAACACTGAAGCTTTCTTT.

Here the CDR3 reads CASSYRDTEAFF. CDR3 in DNA: TGTGCCAGCAGTTACCGGGACACTGAAGCTTTCTTT. The rearrangement uses TRBV6-5 and TRBJ1-1, with D hard to call. Germline V CDR1 and CDR2: MNHEY, SVGAGI. V gave up 2 bases and J gave up 3 bases, with 4 bases separating them. This CDR3 comprises 12 residues.

With respect to this clone: A junction end diverges from the germline sequence, so it may reflect a read error. V usage is TRBV16 and J usage is TRBJ1-2, with D unclear. The germline gives CDR1 KGHSY, CDR2 FQNENV. This CDR3 region has 14 residues. DNA for the CDR3: TGTCCCAGCAGCCAATTCCAGACTAACTCTGGCTACACCTTC. This sequence encodes CPSSQFQTNSGYTF.

This chain connects TRBV13 to TRBJ2-7; 8 bases align to TRBD2. The V segment lost 5 bases and the J segment 4 bases; nucleotides outside the gene matches: 7. Germline V gene sequence: CDR1 PRHDT, CDR2 FYEKMQ (reference sequence). The CDR3 contains 14 residues. CDR3 in DNA: TGTGCCAGCAGCAGGCCGGGACTAGGTTACGAGCAGTACTTC. It is translated as CASSRPGLGYEQYF.

The gene calls are TRBV18 and TRBJ2-5; D perhaps matches TRBD1 (6 bases). V lost 5 bases and J 1 base, leaving 14 bases between the germline ends. This CDR3 region has 15 residues. Germline CDR1 is KGHSH and CDR2 is LQKENI. The CDR3 sequence: CASSSVTGIQETQYF. The CDR3 bases are TGTGCCAGCTCATCGGTAACAGGGATCCAAGAGACCCAGTACTTC.

The chain links TRBV2 to TRBJ2-3, with 12 bases lining up with TRBD2. The CDR3 sequence is 15 residues long. V lost 5 bases, J lost 6 bases, and 6 bases stayed unmatched. Germline CDR1 SNHLY, CDR2 FYNNEI. The CDR3 sequence is CASSPTLAGGDTQYF. Here the CDR3 DNA reads TGTGCCAGCAGTCCTACCCTAGCGGGGGGGGATACGCAGTATTTT.

This clone occurred once. The genes are TRBV9 and TRBJ1-5; the D gene is possibly TRBD1 (5 bases). Trimming removed 0 bases at V and 7 bases at J, with 11 bases between. Germline V gene sequence: CDR1 SGDLS, CDR2 YYNGEE. The length of the CDR3 is 14 residues. CDR3 in DNA: TGTGCCAGCAGCGTAGCGGGGGGAGGCCAGCCCCAGCATTTT. It specifies CASSVAGGGQPQHF.

The genes are TRBV5-4 and TRBJ1-1, with a tentative D call TRBD1 (5 bases). Per germline, CDR1 SGHNT and CDR2 YYREEE (reference sequence). The ends were cut back, 2 bases at V and 0 bases at J, with 11 bases in the middle. The CDR3 is made up of 15 amino acids. CDR3 loop: CASSFENRLNTEAFF. Written as DNA, the CDR3 is TGTGCCAGCAGCTTTGAGAACAGGTTGAACACTGAAGCTTTCTTT. The full variable domain, with the rest looked up from reference TRBV5-4 and TRBJ1-1, is ETGVTQSPTHLIKTRGQQVTLRCSSQSGHNTVSWYQQALGQGPQFIFQYYREEENGRGNFPPRFSGLQFPNYSSELNVNALELDDSALYLCASSFENRLNTEAFFGQGTRLTVV.

This rearrangement joins TRBV14 to TRBJ1-1; D is ambiguous. The CDR3 runs 12 residues. The germline CDR1 and CDR2 sequences are SGHDN and FVKESK. The V end lost 3 bases, the J end lost 5 bases, and 7 bases lay between the germline ends. CDR3 DNA sequence: TGTGCCAGCAGCCATGTTCGGACTGAAGCTTTCTTT. This encodes CASSHVRTEAFF.